This is a list of T cell receptor beta chains from one sample in a study of identical twins. TCRdb called the 5' RACE reads again in MiXCR, with one record for every CDR3 protein. The repertoire holds roughly 290,000 distinct CDR3 sequences, over 8.5% seen once, with roughly 7% in the top ten. These records were also assigned to another study, of yellow fever vaccine responses in identical twins.

Material for sequencing was CD8+ T cells sorted from blood. Receptors originate from a woman aged 18-35 years in good health. CDR3s include the opening cysteine and the closing phenylalanine or tryptophan. D genes are given only for firm matches. Rows give clone size only sometimes, using once, few, many, or a class for an expanded clone.

J: TRBJ2-5; D: -; V: TRBV14; size: many; DNA: TGTGCCAGCAGCGGGTACCAAGAGACCCAGTACTTC; CDR3: CASSGYQETQYF
J: TRBJ2-3; D: TRBD2; V: TRBV20-1; size: -; DNA: TGCAGTGCTAGAGATCTCAAGGCGCGGGGGGACACAGATACGCAGTATTTT; CDR3: CSARDLKARGDTDTQYF
J: TRBJ1-4; D: TRBD1; V: TRBV12-3/TRBV12-4; size: -; DNA: TGTGCCAGCAGTTTACGCCCCATCGGGACAGGGTATGAAAAACTGTTTTTT; CDR3: CASSLRPIGTGYEKLFF
J: TRBJ2-1; D: -; V: TRBV30; size: many; DNA: TGTGCCTGGAGCGACGGTGTAGGCAATGAGCAGTTCTTC; CDR3: CAWSDGVGNEQFF
J: TRBJ2-7; D: -; V: TRBV27; size: few; DNA: TGTGCCAGCTCCCAGATGGAGGCACACGCCTACGAGCAGTACTTC; CDR3: CASSQMEAHAYEQYF
J: TRBJ2-2; D: -; V: TRBV9; size: many; DNA: TGTGCCAGCAGCGGGAGCGGGGAGCTGTTTTTT; CDR3: CASSGSGELFF
J: TRBJ2-1; D: TRBD2; V: TRBV7-3; size: many; DNA: TGTGCCAGCAGCCCCCCCGCTAGCGGTGAGCAGTTCTTC; CDR3: CASSPPASGEQFF
J: TRBJ2-7; D: TRBD1; V: TRBV4-2; size: -; DNA: TGTGCCAGCAGCCAAGAGGGACAGGGCAACCCGTACGAGCAGTACTTC; CDR3: CASSQEGQGNPYEQYF
J: TRBJ2-1; D: -; V: TRBV19; size: few; DNA: TGTGCCATTCAGGCAGACAATGAGCAGTTCTTC; CDR3: CAIQADNEQFF
J: TRBJ2-5; D: -; V: TRBV12-3/TRBV12-4; size: many; DNA: TGTGCCAGCAGTTTGGGGCGGTACCAAGAGACCCAGTACTTC; CDR3: CASSLGRYQETQYF
J: TRBJ2-2; D: -; V: TRBV7-2; size: -; DNA: TGTGCCAGCAGCTTAGACGTGAACACCGGGGAGCTGTTTTTT; CDR3: CASSLDVNTGELFF
J: TRBJ2-7; D: TRBD2; V: TRBV7-9; size: -; DNA: TGTGCCAGCAGCTCTGACCTGGGACTAGGGTACGAGCAGTACTTC; CDR3: CASSSDLGLGYEQYF
J: TRBJ2-1; D: -; V: TRBV12-3/TRBV12-4; size: -; DNA: TGTGCCAGCAGTTTTCAGGGTTCGGGCTACAATGAGCAGTTCTTC; CDR3: CASSFQGSGYNEQFF
J: TRBJ1-3; D: -; V: TRBV27; size: few; DNA: TGTGCCAGCAGTTTATCCTGGGGGACTGGAAACACCATATATTTT; CDR3: CASSLSWGTGNTIYF
J: TRBJ2-7; D: -; V: TRBV7-3; size: many; DNA: TGTGCCAGCAGCTCCGGGACCAGCTCCGAGCAGTACTTC; CDR3: CASSSGTSSEQYF
J: TRBJ2-7; D: -; V: TRBV7-9; size: many; DNA: TGTGCCAGCAGCTTGTTAGCAGTCTACGAGCAGTACTTC; CDR3: CASSLLAVYEQYF
J: TRBJ2-1; D: -; V: TRBV2; size: -; DNA: TGTGCCAGCAGTGGACTAGAGTCTTACACTTGGCAGTTCTTC; CDR3: CASSGLESYTWQFF
J: TRBJ2-1; D: TRBD2; V: TRBV27; size: -; DNA: TGTGCCAGCAGTCCCAAGCGGGAGGGTGACAATGAGCAGTTCTTC; CDR3: CASSPKREGDNEQFF
J: TRBJ1-1; D: -; V: TRBV7-9; size: few; DNA: TGTGCCAGCAGCTCCTGGATAGGACAGAACACTGAAGCTTTCTTT; CDR3: CASSSWIGQNTEAFF
J: TRBJ2-7; D: -; V: TRBV7-6; size: few; DNA: TGTGCCAGCAGCTCTTGGGCCCGGCCCGACGAGCAGTACTTC; CDR3: CASSSWARPDEQYF
J: TRBJ2-7; D: TRBD1; V: TRBV29-1; size: many; DNA: TGCAGCGTCCTCGGACAGGACAGATACGAGCAGTACTTC; CDR3: CSVLGQDRYEQYF
J: TRBJ2-7; D: TRBD2; V: TRBV20-1; size: -; DNA: TGCAGTGCTAGAGACCCGACTAGCGGGTCCTACGAGCAGTACTTC; CDR3: CSARDPTSGSYEQYF
J: TRBJ2-1; D: TRBD1; V: TRBV28; size: -; DNA: TGTGCCAGCAGTTTTGGGGACAGGGGTTTAGCATCTGGAAATGAGCAGTTCTTC; CDR3: CASSFGDRGLASGNEQFF
J: TRBJ2-7; D: -; V: TRBV25-1; size: many; DNA: TGTGCCAGCAGTGACGGGCACCGTAAGGGGTACGAGCAGTACTTC; CDR3: CASSDGHRKGYEQYF